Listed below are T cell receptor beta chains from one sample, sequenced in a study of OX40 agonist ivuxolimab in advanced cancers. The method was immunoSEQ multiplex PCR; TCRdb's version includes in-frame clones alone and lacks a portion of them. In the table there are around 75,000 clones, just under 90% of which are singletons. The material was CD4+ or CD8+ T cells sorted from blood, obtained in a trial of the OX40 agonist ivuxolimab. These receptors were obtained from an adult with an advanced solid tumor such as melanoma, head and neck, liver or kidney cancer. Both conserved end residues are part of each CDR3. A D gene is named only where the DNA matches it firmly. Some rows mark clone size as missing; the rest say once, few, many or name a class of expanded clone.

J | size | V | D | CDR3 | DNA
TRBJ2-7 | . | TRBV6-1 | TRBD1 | CASRGTEHEQYF | TGTGCCAGCAGGGGGACAGAACACGAGCAGTACTTC
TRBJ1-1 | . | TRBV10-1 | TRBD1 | CASSEKAGGKFTEAFF | TGCGCCAGCAGTGAAAAGGCAGGGGGCAAATTCACTGAAGCTTTCTTT
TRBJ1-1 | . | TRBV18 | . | CATSEGGQDTEAFF | TGTGCCACCAGTGAGGGGGGGCAGGACACTGAAGCTTTCTTT
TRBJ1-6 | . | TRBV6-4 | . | CASSPQGNSPLHF | TGTGCCAGCAGTCCCCAGGGAAATTCACCCCTCCACTTT
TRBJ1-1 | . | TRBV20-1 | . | CSGRTEAFF | TGCAGTGGAAGGACAGAAGCTTTCTTT
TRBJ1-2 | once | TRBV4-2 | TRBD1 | CASSQDRGPYGYTF | TGTGCCAGCAGCCAAGACAGGGGGCCCTATGGCTACACCTTC
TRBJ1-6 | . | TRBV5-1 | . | CASSLAQTVGSPLHF | TGCGCCAGCAGCTTGGCCCAGACAGTTGGTTCACCCCTCCACTTT
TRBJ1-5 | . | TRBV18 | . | CASSLYTRGNQPQHF | TGTGCCAGCTCACTCTACACAAGGGGCAATCAGCCCCAGCATTTT
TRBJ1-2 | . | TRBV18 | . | CASSGGWDVNNYGYTF | TGTGCCAGCTCAGGCGGCTGGGATGTTAATAACTATGGCTACACCTTC
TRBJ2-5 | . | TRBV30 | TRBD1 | CAADPTGGETQYF | TGTGCCGCGGATCCTACAGGGGGAGAGACCCAGTACTTC
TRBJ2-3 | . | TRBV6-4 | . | CASSAQPPPSTDTQYF | TGTGCCAGCAGTGCCCAACCCCCCCCTAGCACAGATACGCAGTATTTT
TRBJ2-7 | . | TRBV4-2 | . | CASSQDWTDEQYF | TGTGCCAGCAGCCAAGATTGGACAGACGAGCAGTACTTC
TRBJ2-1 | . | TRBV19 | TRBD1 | CASKRTGGGRNEQFF | TGTGCCAGTAAGCGGACAGGGGGCGGACGGAATGAGCAGTTCTTC